A selection of T cell receptor beta chains follows, all from one sample in a study of blood T cell repertoires in COVID-19. Assay used: immunoSEQ multiplex PCR; TCRdb lists only in-frame clones, some missing. In the table there are 25,000 to 35,000 clones, nearly 90% of which are singletons. The sequenced material came from peripheral blood. These receptors all stem from a human donor with acute or convalescent COVID-19. The donor label of this sample is uncertain. Each CDR3 is given with its conserved first and last residue. The D gene is left open where the match is weak. Clone size is given for some rows only: seen once, a few or many times, or a class if the clone is expanded.

cdr3_aa: CASSLSEKLFF
cdr3_nt: TGTGCCAGCAGTTTGAGTGAAAAACTGTTTTTT
v_call: TRBV28
clone_size: -
j_call: TRBJ1-4
cdr3_length: 11
d_call: -

cdr3_aa: CSVVLAGRPYTGELFF
cdr3_nt: TGCAGCGTTGTCCTAGCGGGAAGGCCGTACACCGGGGAGCTGTTTTTT
v_call: TRBV29-1
clone_size: -
j_call: TRBJ2-2
cdr3_length: 16
d_call: TRBD2

cdr3_aa: CASSLNRGGYEQYF
cdr3_nt: TGTGCCAGCAGCTTAAACAGGGGGGGCTACGAGCAGTACTTC
v_call: TRBV7-2
clone_size: once
j_call: TRBJ2-7
cdr3_length: 14
d_call: -

cdr3_aa: CASSYLAGELFF
cdr3_nt: TGTGCCAGCAGTTACCTTGCCGGGGAGCTGTTTTTT
v_call: TRBV6-5
clone_size: few
j_call: TRBJ2-2
cdr3_length: 12
d_call: -

cdr3_aa: CASSLMGLVHEQFF
cdr3_nt: TGTGCCAGCAGCTTAATGGGACTAGTCCACGAGCAGTTCTTC
v_call: TRBV11-2
clone_size: -
j_call: TRBJ2-1
cdr3_length: 14
d_call: TRBD2

cdr3_aa: CATSRGAPDRGEGDYGYTF
cdr3_nt: TGTGCCACCAGCAGGGGGGCCCCGGACAGGGGAGAGGGGGACTATGGCTACACCTTC
v_call: TRBV15
clone_size: -
j_call: TRBJ1-2
cdr3_length: 19
d_call: TRBD1

cdr3_aa: CASSGSGGVYGYTF
cdr3_nt: TGTGCCAGTAGTGGGTCAGGGGGAGTCTATGGCTACACCTTC
v_call: TRBV19
clone_size: few
j_call: TRBJ1-2
cdr3_length: 14
d_call: TRBD1

cdr3_aa: CASSSMTGSYEQYF
cdr3_nt: TGCGCCAGCAGCTCGATGACAGGTTCCTACGAGCAGTACTTC
v_call: TRBV5-1
clone_size: -
j_call: TRBJ2-7
cdr3_length: 14
d_call: -

cdr3_aa: CASSSRVPLAKNIQYF
cdr3_nt: TGTGCCAGCAGTTCCCGTGTCCCTCTAGCCAAAAACATTCAGTACTTC
v_call: TRBV28
clone_size: -
j_call: TRBJ2-4
cdr3_length: 16
d_call: -

cdr3_aa: CASSWGVNQPQHF
cdr3_nt: TGTGCCAGTAGTTGGGGAGTTAATCAGCCCCAGCATTTT
v_call: TRBV19
clone_size: -
j_call: TRBJ1-5
cdr3_length: 13
d_call: -

cdr3_aa: CASNQQGRLDYGYTF
cdr3_nt: TGTGCCAGCAATCAACAGGGGCGGCTGGACTATGGCTACACCTTC
v_call: TRBV2
clone_size: few
j_call: TRBJ1-2
cdr3_length: 15
d_call: TRBD1

cdr3_aa: CASRGDPGRVPLHF
cdr3_nt: TGTGCCAGCAGAGGGGACCCGGGGAGGGTACCCCTCCACTTT
v_call: TRBV2
clone_size: -
j_call: TRBJ1-6
cdr3_length: 14
d_call: -

cdr3_aa: CASSRQGVNTEAFF
cdr3_nt: TGTGCCAGCAGCCGACAGGGCGTGAACACTGAAGCTTTCTTT
v_call: TRBV6-5
clone_size: -
j_call: TRBJ1-1
cdr3_length: 14
d_call: TRBD1

cdr3_aa: CASSRQRLNTEAFF
cdr3_nt: TGTGCCAGCAGTAGACAGAGACTGAACACTGAAGCTTTCTTT
v_call: TRBV6-2/TRBV6-3
clone_size: -
j_call: TRBJ1-1
cdr3_length: 14
d_call: -

cdr3_aa: CSASFDGSSYNEQFF
cdr3_nt: TGCAGTGCTAGTTTCGACGGGAGCTCCTACAATGAGCAGTTCTTC
v_call: TRBV20-1
clone_size: -
j_call: TRBJ2-1
cdr3_length: 15
d_call: -